This TCR beta chain is from a study of shared clonotypes between healthy human individuals. Study outcomes and limitations: Large depth notwithstanding, sorted-subset sequencing proved incomplete by rarefaction.

In the case of this clone: Its antigen remains unidentified.

Original data processing: Junction-only immunoSEQ sequences carried no quality scores, so filtering differed. The method was immunoSEQ multiplex PCR; TCRdb's version includes in-frame clones alone and lacks a portion of them. For V, J and clone size, that table is used; D and trimming come from the DNA. The top ten clones hold nearly 1.5% of a sample with some 900,000 clones, over 60% of them seen once. V was cut by 1 base and J by 6 bases, with 16 bases left in between. The germline V gene has CDR1 SGDLS and CDR2 YYNGEE. The CDR3 has 15 residues. This clonotype was obtained from a man aged 18 to 35 in good health. This chain connects TRBV9 to TRBJ1-1; D not certain. Sequenced material: memory CD4+ T cells sorted from blood. Subset meaning: CD45RA-negative fraction. The CDR3 loop reads CASSVFSTTPPEAFF. Here the CDR3 DNA reads TGTGCCAGCAGCGTATTCTCGACAACCCCGCCTGAAGCTTTCTTT.